This is a list of T cell receptor beta chains from one sample in a study of blood T cell repertoires in COVID-19. The data were produced by immunoSEQ multiplex PCR, yet TCRdb's version contains in-frame clones alone and is incomplete. Of roughly 200,000 clones listed, 87% are singletons. The sample taken for sequencing was PBMCs or T cells enriched from blood (not recorded which). The receptors originated from a man aged 18 to 30 with acute COVID-19. Each CDR3 is given with its conserved first and last residue. A D gene is named only where the DNA matches it firmly. Size values are once, few and many counts, or a class for expanded clones, and some rows have none.

d_call | clone_size | j_call | v_call | cdr3_nt | cdr3_aa
. | . | TRBJ2-7 | TRBV7-9 | TGTGCCAGCAGCTTGGCTAGCACCCACGAGCAGTACTTC | CASSLASTHEQYF
TRBD2 | . | TRBJ2-1 | TRBV5-6 | TGTGCCAGCAGCTCGGGACTAGCGGGAGACGGGAGCTCCTACAATGAGCAGTTCTTC | CASSSGLAGDGSSYNEQFF
TRBD2 | . | TRBJ2-1 | TRBV7-6 | TGTGCCAGCAGCTTAGCCCTAGCGGGAGGTGGCGATGAGCAGTTCTTC | CASSLALAGGGDEQFF
. | . | TRBJ2-7 | TRBV6-6 | TGTGCCAGCAGTTACTCGAAACTAGCTCCCTACGAGCAGTACTTC | CASSYSKLAPYEQYF
TRBD2 | . | TRBJ2-5 | TRBV27 | TGTGCCAGCAGTTTCCTAGCGGGAGAGACCCAGTACTTC | CASSFLAGETQYF
. | once | TRBJ2-6 | TRBV19 | TGTGCCAGTAGTGCAGGGATAAGCTCTGGGGCCAACGTCCTGACTTTC | CASSAGISSGANVLTF
. | . | TRBJ2-7 | TRBV6-2/TRBV6-3 | TGTGCCAGCAGTTACGTGCCAGGGGAAAACTACGAGCAGTACTTC | CASSYVPGENYEQYF
TRBD2 | . | TRBJ2-7 | TRBV4-2 | TGTGCCAGCAGCCAGACTAGCGGGACTATTGGTGAGCAGTACTTC | CASSQTSGTIGEQYF
. | few | TRBJ1-2 | TRBV11-2 | TGTGCCAGCAGCTCATCCCCTCGGGGCTACACCTTC | CASSSSPRGYTF
TRBD1 | . | TRBJ2-7 | TRBV30 | TGTGCCTGGAGCGGGACAGGGGGAGGGGAGCAGTACTTC | CAWSGTGGGEQYF
. | . | TRBJ1-1 | TRBV5-6 | TGTGCCAGCAGCAGTACGCCAAGGACACCTGAAGCTTTCTTT | CASSSTPRTPEAFF
. | . | TRBJ1-3 | TRBV5-6 | TGTGCCAGCAGCTTGACTCAGACAGGATCTGGAAACACCATATATTTT | CASSLTQTGSGNTIYF
TRBD1 | . | TRBJ2-1 | TRBV24-1 | TGTGCCACCAGTGATTTACGACCGGGACAGGACTACAATGAGCAGTTCTTC | CATSDLRPGQDYNEQFF
. | . | TRBJ2-3 | TRBV29-1 | TGCAGCGTTTCGTTATTGAGTGCAGATACGCAGTATTTT | CSVSLLSADTQYF
TRBD1 | . | TRBJ1-6 | TRBV6-5 | TGTGCCAGCGGGACAGGGGAAGGGTCACCCCTCCACTTT | CASGTGEGSPLHF
. | . | TRBJ1-1 | TRBV27 | TGTGCCAGCAGTTTAGGGGCTTTCGGGACTGAAGCTTTCTTT | CASSLGAFGTEAFF
. | . | TRBJ1-3 | TRBV5-1 | TGCGCCAGCGCGGAGGGCCTCTCTGGAAACACCATATATTTT | CASAEGLSGNTIYF
TRBD1 | . | TRBJ1-4 | TRBV15 | TGTGCCACCAGCAGAGCGGGACAGCTTAATGAAAAACTGTTTTTT | CATSRAGQLNEKLFF
. | . | TRBJ2-7 | TRBV7-9 | TGTGCCACAGAGCTGGCGGTCTCCTACGAGCAGTACTTC | CATELAVSYEQYF
. | . | TRBJ2-2 | TRBV21-1 | TGTGCCAGCAGCAAAGTCCTAGCGGAAAACACCGGGGAGCTGTTTTTT | CASSKVLAENTGELFF
. | . | TRBJ2-7 | TRBV9 | TGTGCCAGCAGCGTAACCCCCGAGGAAAGGTTGGGGCAGTACTTC | CASSVTPEERLGQYF
TRBD2 | . | TRBJ2-2 | TRBV7-9 | TGTGCCAGCAGCTTATGGACTAGCGGGAGGACCGGGGAGCTGTTTTTT | CASSLWTSGRTGELFF
. | . | TRBJ1-4 | TRBV10-3 | TGTGCCATCAGTGATATGGGAGGGTCAAGTGAAAAACTGTTTTTT | CAISDMGGSSEKLFF
. | . | TRBJ1-1 | TRBV27 | TGTGCCAGCAGTTCAATCGGACATGCGAACACTGAAGCTTTCTTT | CASSSIGHANTEAFF
TRBD1 | . | TRBJ1-2 | TRBV2 | TGTGCCAGCAGCAGGTGGGACAGGGGCCCCACTAACTATGGCTACACCTTC | CASSRWDRGPTNYGYTF
TRBD2 | . | TRBJ2-5 | TRBV6-5 | TGTGCCAGCAGGGGACTAGCGGGAGAAGAGACCCAGTACTTC | CASRGLAGEETQYF
. | many | TRBJ2-1 | TRBV4-3 | TGCGCCAGCAGCCAAAGCGGCGTGGGTGAGAATGAGCAGTTCTTC | CASSQSGVGENEQFF
TRBD2 | . | TRBJ2-3 | TRBV7-2 | TGTGCCAGCAGCTTAGTGACTAGCGGGAGTTTTAAGACAGATACGCAGTATTTT | CASSLVTSGSFKTDTQYF
. | . | TRBJ1-1 | TRBV5-8 | TGTGCCAGCAGCTTGCAGGTAGAAAACACTGAAGCTTTCTTT | CASSLQVENTEAFF
TRBD2 | . | TRBJ2-3 | TRBV27 | TGTGCCAGCAGTTTAGCGGGAGCGGAGACAGATACGCAGTATTTT | CASSLAGAETDTQYF
TRBD1 | . | TRBJ2-2 | TRBV6-1 | TGTGCCAGCAGTGATGGACAGGCCCGAGCCGGGGAGCTGTTTTTT | CASSDGQARAGELFF
TRBD1 | . | TRBJ2-5 | TRBV29-1 | TGCAGCGTACTCGACAGGGGGCCTCAAGAGACCCAGTACTTC | CSVLDRGPQETQYF
. | . | TRBJ1-3 | TRBV30 | TGTGCCTGGGACTTTACAGGGATAGACACCATATATTTT | CAWDFTGIDTIYF
TRBD2 | . | TRBJ2-1 | TRBV6-5 | TGTGCCAGCAGTTCACTAGCGGGAGTTTACAATGAGCAGTTCTTC | CASSSLAGVYNEQFF
. | . | TRBJ2-1 | TRBV5-1 | TGCGCCAGCAGCTCTGCCGAGGATCGCTCCTACAATGAGCAGTTCTTC | CASSSAEDRSYNEQFF
. | . | TRBJ1-1 | TRBV2 | TGTGCCAGCAGGGAATTATCTGAAGCTTTCTTT | CASRELSEAFF
TRBD1 | . | TRBJ1-2 | TRBV3-1/TRBV3-2 | TGTGCCAGCAGCCAAGGACAGGGAGTTTACTATGGCTACACCTTC | CASSQGQGVYYGYTF
. | . | TRBJ1-5 | TRBV2 | TGTGCCAGCAGTCTTGGCAATCAGCCCCAGCATTTT | CASSLGNQPQHF
. | . | TRBJ2-5 | TRBV14 | TGTGCCAGCAGCCAAGAATTAGCGCAGGAGACCCAGTACTTC | CASSQELAQETQYF
. | . | TRBJ2-2 | TRBV11-3 | TGTGCCAGCAGCTTCAGCGGGTCGAACACCGGGGAGCTGTTTTTT | CASSFSGSNTGELFF
. | . | TRBJ1-5 | TRBV4-1 | TGCGCCAGCAGCTACCTAGGGGGACGGAATCAGCCCCAGCATTTT | CASSYLGGRNQPQHF
TRBD1 | . | TRBJ1-4 | TRBV30 | TGTGCCTGGAGTGTACGGACAGGAGGGGAAAAACTGTTTTTT | CAWSVRTGGEKLFF
TRBD1 | . | TRBJ2-2 | TRBV24-1 | TGTGCCACCAGTGACCCGGGACAGCCGGACACCGGGGAGCTGTTTTTT | CATSDPGQPDTGELFF